These 27 T cell receptor beta chains were sequenced from one sample in a study of tumor-infiltrating lymphocytes in localized non-small cell lung cancer (dated by TCRdb to about 2021). Library preparation employed the immunoSEQ multiplex PCR assay. TCRdb carries this immuneACCESS record with in-frame sequences only. Its versions omit some clonotypes, under half of them owing to an unresolved V gene in the studies checked, with the rest unexplained. The sample profile shows around 17,000 clones; approximately 80% of them were found once. 10% of the sample belongs to the ten largest clones. Sequenced material: uninvolved lung tissue not adjacent to the tumor. Receptors originate from a human donor with non-small cell lung cancer.

V usage is TRBV30 and J usage is TRBJ2-5; D unclear. V was trimmed by 3 bases and J by 2 bases, leaving 7 bases between them. The CDR3 contains 12 residues. Germline-derived CDR1 and CDR2 are GTSNPN and SVGIG (reference sequence). CDR3 region: CAWREQQETQYF. The CDR3 DNA reads as TGTGCCTGGAGGGAACAGCAAGAGACCCAGTACTTC.

CDR3 DNA: TGTGCCAGTAGTTTTCGACTAGCGGGAGTTTCTGAGCAGTTCTTC. Its protein is CASSFRLAGVSEQFF. The V gene is TRBV19, the J gene TRBJ2-1; 12 positions agree with TRBD2. With V trimmed by 5 bases and J by 9 bases, 8 bases remained unmatched. Germline CDR1 LNHDA, CDR2 SQIVND (reference sequence). The CDR3 has 15 amino acids.

The V gene is TRBV30, the J gene TRBJ1-6; 7 bases line up with TRBD1. The CDR3 totals 17 residues. With 1 base clipped from V and 8 bases from J, the junction kept 14 bases outside the gene matches. Germline CDR1 is GTSNPN and CDR2 is SVGIG (reference sequence). Written as DNA, the CDR3 is TGTGCCTGGAGTGGTTCCACCGCGCAGACAGGGTATTCACCCCTCCACTTT. It specifies CAWSGSTAQTGYSPLHF. Together with reference TRBV30 and TRBJ1-6, the CDR3 gives the full variable domain: SQTIHQWPATLVQPVGSPLSLECTVEGTSNPNLYWYRQAAGRGLQLLFYSVGIGQISSEVPQNLSASRPQDRQFILSSKKLLLSDSGFYLCAWSGSTAQTGYSPLHFGNGTRLTVT.

This chain uses TRBV7-2 with TRBJ2-1; the match to TRBD2 covers 9 bases. Losses at the gene ends were 5 bases for V and 10 bases for J; bases not matched to a gene: 9. Germline CDR1 reads SGHTA; CDR2 reads FQGNSA. The CDR3 contains 14 residues. CDR3 DNA: TGTGCCAGCAGCCGCGGGAGGGGAAATGTGGAGCAGTTCTTC. It codes for CASSRGRGNVEQFF.

This clone qualifies as medium-sized. In DNA, the CDR3 is TGTGCCAGCTCACCCTCGGAGGGAGCCATGAACGAAAAACTGTTTTTT. Protein sequence: CASSPSEGAMNEKLFF. The chain joins TRBV18 to TRBJ1-4; D uncertain. Deletions cut 3 bases from V and 8 bases from J, with 19 bases between. This CDR3 region has 16 residues. CDR1 is KGHSH and CDR2 is LQKENI in the germline V gene.

The rearrangement uses TRBV27 and TRBJ1-5; a possible D gene is TRBD1 (5 bases). The V and J ends lost 7 bases and 1 base respectively, with 17 bases between them. This CDR3 has 16 residues. In germline, CDR1 is MNHEY, CDR2 SMNVEV (reference sequence). DNA for the CDR3: TGTGCCAGCAACCCGACGGGGCTCTGGAGCAATCAGCCCCAGCATTTT. Its translation is CASNPTGLWSNQPQHF.

This sequence joins TRBV6-6 and TRBJ2-1; perhaps TRBD2 as D (6 bases). Germline V gives CDR1 MNHNY, CDR2 SVGAGI (reference sequence). The V end lost 5 bases, the J end lost 13 bases, and 18 bases lay between the germline ends. This CDR3 has 13 amino acids. For the CDR3, the DNA is TGTGCCAGCAGTCCCCCGGAGGGGTCAAATCAGTTCTTC. This codes for CASSPPEGSNQFF.

The chain carries TRBV5-1 and TRBJ1-3; D not resolved. Trimming removed 2 bases from V and 2 bases from J, with 11 bases in between. Germline CDR1 SGHRS, CDR2 YFSETQ. This CDR3 is 15 amino acids long. The CDR3 loop is CASSFSVGTGNTIYF. In DNA, the CDR3 is TGCGCCAGCAGCTTTTCGGTGGGGACTGGAAACACCATATATTTT. The full variable domain, with the rest looked up from reference TRBV5-1 and TRBJ1-3, is KAGVTQTPRYLIKTRGQQVTLSCSPISGHRSVSWYQQTPGQGLQFLFEYFSETQRNKGNFPGRFSGRQFSNSRSEMNVSTLELGDSALYLCASSFSVGTGNTIYFGEGSWLTVV.

This clone was detected only a few times. The chain employs TRBV7-2 and TRBJ2-1, with D possibly matching TRBD2 (6 bases). The CDR3 loop spans 17 amino acids. V was clipped by 5 bases and J by 4 bases, with 21 bases between them. Germline values: CDR1 SGHTA, CDR2 FQGNSA. The CDR3 protein is CASSPWLPGGTYNEQFF. CDR3 bases: TGTGCCAGCAGCCCTTGGCTGCCTGGAGGGACGTACAATGAGCAGTTCTTC.

The V call is TRBV11-3, the J call TRBJ2-1, with D possibly matching TRBD1 (5 bases). Trimming pared 1 base from V and 8 bases from J, leaving 6 bases between. Germline V gene data show CDR1 as SGHNT and CDR2 as YENEEA. The CDR3 sequence is 12 residues long. CDR3 loop: CASSLVGDEQFF. The CDR3 DNA reads TGTGCCAGCAGCTTAGTAGGGGATGAGCAGTTCTTC.

V usage is TRBV7-2 and J usage is TRBJ2-6; D is ambiguous. CDR3 length equals 14 residues. CDR1 and CDR2 from the germline V gene are SGHTA and FQGNSA. V shed 3 bases and J shed 4 bases, with 7 bases lying between them. CDR3 bases: TGTGCCAGCAGCTTCAGAACAGGGGCCAACGTCCTGACTTTC. Translating gives CASSFRTGANVLTF.

This chain connects TRBV2 to TRBJ1-5; D uncertain. The V and J ends lost 6 bases and 4 bases respectively, with 10 bases between them. Germline V CDR1 and CDR2: SNHLY, FYNNEI. The CDR3 is made up of 13 amino acids. The CDR3 loop is CASRGSENQPQHF. Here the CDR3 DNA reads TGTGCCAGCAGGGGTTCGGAGAATCAGCCCCAGCATTTT.

This clone was found a few times. The J gene is TRBJ2-3, the V gene TRBV2, with D unclear. V lost 6 bases and J lost 6, with 16 bases in between. The V gene's germline CDR1 is SNHLY and CDR2 FYNNEI. The length of the CDR3 is 14 residues. DNA for the CDR3: TGTGCCAGCAGGGGCCGTGGCTCTGAGGATACGCAGTATTTT. The encoded protein is CASRGRGSEDTQYF.

The CDR3 coding sequence is TGCGCCAGCAGCCAAGCCGGGACAGCCGCGTACAATGAGCAGTTCTTC. Translation gives CASSQAGTAAYNEQFF. The rearrangement links TRBV4-1 to TRBJ2-1, with 7 bases fitting TRBD1. The CDR3 loop spans 16 amino acids. Germline V gene lookup returns CDR1 MGHRA and CDR2 YSYEKL. Trimming took 1 base from V and 4 from J; bases not matched to a gene: 7.

The rearrangement uses TRBV7-9 and TRBJ1-2; D is ambiguous. CDR1 is SEHNR, CDR2 FQNEAQ, per germline (reference sequence). V shed 5 bases and J shed 6 bases, with 13 bases lying between them. This CDR3 has 13 residues. The CDR3 sequence: CASSTRGGDGYTF. CDR3 bases: TGTGCCAGCAGCACCCGTGGAGGAGATGGCTACACCTTC.

This chain connects TRBV11-2 to TRBJ1-1; TRBD1 matches 7 bases. Germline CDR1 is SGHAT and CDR2 is FQNNGV. This CDR3 contains 15 residues. V dropped 4 bases and J dropped 1; count of bases not matched to a gene: 6. The CDR3 reads CASSWRGHGNTEAFF. The CDR3 region has the DNA TGTGCCAGCAGCTGGAGGGGGCACGGGAACACTGAAGCTTTCTTT.

This clone has only one observation. The CDR3 nucleotides are TGCGCCAGCAGCTTGAGTCCAGGGGGCTCTGGGGCCAACGTCCTGACTTTC. Protein: CASSLSPGGSGANVLTF. V usage is TRBV5-1 and J usage is TRBJ2-6; 7 nucleotides agree with TRBD1. CDR1 SGHRS and CDR2 YFSETQ come from the germline V gene. This CDR3 has 17 amino acids. The V and J ends lost 1 base and 0 bases, in that order; junction bases with no gene match: 4. Based on the CDR3 plus reference TRBV5-1 and TRBJ2-6, the full variable domain is KAGVTQTPRYLIKTRGQQVTLSCSPISGHRSVSWYQQTPGQGLQFLFEYFSETQRNKGNFPGRFSGRQFSNSRSEMNVSTLELGDSALYLCASSLSPGGSGANVLTFGAGSRLTVL.

This clone came up once. V is TRBV19 and J is TRBJ2-1; 9 positions agree with TRBD2. CDR1 is LNHDA and CDR2 is SQIVND in the germline V gene (reference sequence). This CDR3 is built from 14 residues. J gave up 6 bases and V 7 bases, and 7 bases lay outside the gene matches. Here the CDR3 reads CASMVLAGPNEQFF. In nucleotides, the CDR3 is TGTGCCAGTATGGTGCTAGCGGGACCCAATGAGCAGTTCTTC. The whole variable domain, filled in from reference TRBV19 and TRBJ2-1, reads DGGITQSPKYLFRKEGQNVTLSCEQNLNHDAMYWYRQDPGQGLRLIYYSQIVNDFQKGDIAEGYSVSREKKESFPLTVTSAQKNPTAFYLCASMVLAGPNEQFFGPGTRLTVL.

This clone was observed a single time. V and J are TRBV19 and TRBJ1-4; 7 nucleotides match TRBD1. The CDR3 contains 15 residues. Unmatched junction bases numbered 6, after V lost 4 bases and J lost 4 bases. Germline V lookup: CDR1 LNHDA, CDR2 SQIVND (reference sequence). CDR3 amino acids: CASSTRDSDNEKLFF. The CDR3 DNA reads as TGTGCCAGTAGTACTCGGGACAGCGATAATGAAAAACTGTTTTTT.

The chain couples TRBV6-5 to TRBJ1-2, with 7 bases lining up with TRBD1. Germline loops: CDR1 MNHEY, CDR2 SVGAGI. The CDR3 length is 12 residues. J lost 8 bases, V lost 6 bases, and 6 bases had no gene match. The CDR3 region is CASRRGPHGYTF. The CDR3 DNA is TGTGCCAGCAGGAGGGGGCCCCACGGCTACACCTTC.

The V and J genes are TRBV10-3 and TRBJ2-7, with D perhaps TRBD2 (5 bases). This CDR3 is built from 12 residues. Trimming took off 5 bases at V and 0 bases at J, with 5 bases between the two ends. Germline V gene sequence: CDR1 ENHRY, CDR2 SYGVKD. In DNA, the CDR3 is TGTGCCATCAGTCGGGACTCCTACGAGCAGTACTTC. It codes for CAISRDSYEQYF.

The genes are TRBV5-1 and TRBJ2-7, with a possible D match to TRBD1 (6 bases). Germline CDR1 is SGHRS and CDR2 is YFSETQ. The CDR3 covers 14 residues. Trimming took 3 bases from V and 3 from J, leaving 13 bases between them. The CDR3 region has the DNA TGCGCCAGCAGCTACCGACAGGATTTCTACGAGCAGTACTTC. Its protein is CASSYRQDFYEQYF.

V usage is TRBV2 and J usage is TRBJ1-1; D not resolved. This CDR3 has 12 amino acids. Looked up from germline, CDR1 is SNHLY and CDR2 is FYNNEI. The ends were cut back, 9 bases at V and 7 bases at J, with 15 bases in the middle. The CDR3: CASLEGYGEAFF. CDR3 DNA sequence: TGTGCCAGTTTGGAAGGGTACGGTGAAGCTTTCTTT. Full variable domain (missing parts from reference TRBV2 and TRBJ1-1): EPEVTQTPSHQVTQMGQEVILRCVPISNHLYFYWYRQILGQKVEFLVSFYNNEISEKSEIFDDQFSVERPDGSNFTLKIRSTKLEDSAMYFCASLEGYGEAFFGQGTRLTVV.

The chain combines TRBV14 with TRBJ2-7; D is undetermined. Germline assignment: CDR1 SGHDN and CDR2 FVKESK. The CDR3 runs 12 residues. V was clipped by 1 base and J by 7 bases, with 8 bases between them. CDR3 coding DNA: TGTGCCAGCAGCCAAGCCAGTCCGGAGCAGTACTTC. It translates to CASSQASPEQYF.

The chain links TRBV30 to TRBJ1-2; a weak D match, TRBD1 (5 bases). The germline gives CDR1 GTSNPN, CDR2 SVGIG (reference sequence). The V end was cut by 1 base, the J end by 4 bases, with 7 bases between. The CDR3 is 12 amino acids. DNA of the CDR3: TGTGCCTGGAGTGCGGGACTCTATGGCTACACCTTC. This gives the protein CAWSAGLYGYTF. Full variable domain (missing parts from reference TRBV30 and TRBJ1-2): SQTIHQWPATLVQPVGSPLSLECTVEGTSNPNLYWYRQAAGRGLQLLFYSVGIGQISSEVPQNLSASRPQDRQFILSSKKLLLSDSGFYLCAWSAGLYGYTFGSGTRLTVV.

V gene TRBV29-1 combines with J gene TRBJ2-3; TRBD2 matches 7 bases. CDR3 length equals 12 residues. In germline, CDR1 is SQVTM, CDR2 ANQGSEA. The trim removed 7 bases at V and 2 bases at J, leaving 3 bases unmatched. CDR3 sequence reads: CSARGDTDTQYF. The CDR3 nucleotides are TGCAGCGCCCGGGGGGACACAGATACGCAGTATTTT.

This clone was counted a single time. The rearrangement uses TRBV9 and TRBJ1-1, with D unclear. The V end was cut by 3 bases, the J end by 3 bases, with 12 bases between. The CDR3 extends over 14 amino acids. CDR1 and CDR2 from the germline V gene are SGDLS and YYNGEE. The CDR3 spells CASSAGMRDTEAFF. CDR3 DNA sequence: TGTGCCAGCAGCGCGGGGATGAGGGACACTGAAGCTTTCTTT.